This is a list of T cell receptor beta chains from one sample in a study of blood T cells in healthy people across ages. TCRdb processed the 5' RACE reads anew with MiXCR; each CDR3 protein has one entry. This sample has around 900,000 distinct CDR3 sequences, with roughly half found just once. The source material was blood. The receptors were sampled from a woman in her sixties in good health. Each CDR3 is given with its conserved first and last residue. Fields, in order: CDR3 protein, CDR3 DNA, J gene, clone size, D gene, V gene. The D gene is left open where the match is weak. Clone size is not always given. Where it is, it says once, few, many or a class for expanded clones.

CDR3 protein: CSAREGRAGVYEQFF
CDR3 DNA: TGCAGTGCTAGAGAAGGCCGAGCGGGAGTCTATGAGCAGTTCTTC
J gene: TRBJ2-1
clone size: -
D gene: TRBD2
V gene: TRBV20-1

CDR3 protein: CASSISGRAVETQYF
CDR3 DNA: TGTGCCAGCAGCATCAGCGGGAGGGCCGTTGAGACCCAGTACTTC
J gene: TRBJ2-5
clone size: few
D gene: TRBD2
V gene: TRBV7-9

CDR3 protein: CASGRNTDTQYF
CDR3 DNA: TGTGCCAGCGGACGGAACACAGATACGCAGTATTTT
J gene: TRBJ2-3
clone size: many
D gene: -
V gene: TRBV6-5

CDR3 protein: CASNRDRGLVGTNEKLFF
CDR3 DNA: TGTGCCAGCAACCGGGACAGGGGATTAGTTGGGACTAATGAAAAACTGTTTTTT
J gene: TRBJ1-4
clone size: -
D gene: TRBD1
V gene: TRBV6-1

CDR3 protein: CASSRGTGRMGDIQYF
CDR3 DNA: TGCGCCAGCAGTAGAGGGACAGGACGTATGGGTGACATTCAGTACTTC
J gene: TRBJ2-4
clone size: -
D gene: TRBD1
V gene: TRBV10-2

CDR3 protein: CASSENSNEQYF
CDR3 DNA: TGTGCCAGCAGCGAGAACAGTAACGAGCAGTACTTC
J gene: TRBJ2-7
clone size: -
D gene: -
V gene: TRBV7-9

CDR3 protein: CASSIPVDTEAFF
CDR3 DNA: TGTGCCAGCAGCATACCAGTTGACACTGAAGCTTTCTTT
J gene: TRBJ1-1
clone size: -
D gene: -
V gene: TRBV7-2

CDR3 protein: CASSLAPGANEQFF
CDR3 DNA: TGTGCCAGCAGCTTAGCGCCAGGGGCCAATGAGCAGTTCTTC
J gene: TRBJ2-1
clone size: few
D gene: -
V gene: TRBV7-2

CDR3 protein: CASNSGANTGELFF
CDR3 DNA: TGTGCCAGCAACAGCGGCGCGAACACCGGGGAGCTGTTTTTT
J gene: TRBJ2-2
clone size: once
D gene: -
V gene: TRBV2

CDR3 protein: CASSRAGVATDTQYF
CDR3 DNA: TGTGCCAGCAGCCGGGCGGGGGTAGCCACAGATACGCAGTATTTT
J gene: TRBJ2-3
clone size: few
D gene: TRBD2
V gene: TRBV7-2

CDR3 protein: CASSLGIGEQFF
CDR3 DNA: TGTGCCAGCAGCTTAGGTATCGGTGAGCAGTTCTTC
J gene: TRBJ2-1
clone size: few
D gene: -
V gene: TRBV13

CDR3 protein: CSASHYNQETQYF
CDR3 DNA: TGCAGTGCTAGTCACTACAATCAAGAGACCCAGTACTTC
J gene: TRBJ2-5
clone size: -
D gene: -
V gene: TRBV20-1

CDR3 protein: CASSLGSGVNQPQHF
CDR3 DNA: TGTGCCAGCAGCTTGGGATCAGGGGTCAATCAGCCCCAGCATTTT
J gene: TRBJ1-5
clone size: -
D gene: -
V gene: TRBV28

CDR3 protein: CSARQIAQGKETQYF
CDR3 DNA: TGCAGTGCTAGGCAAATTGCACAGGGGAAAGAGACCCAGTACTTC
J gene: TRBJ2-5
clone size: few
D gene: TRBD1
V gene: TRBV20-1

CDR3 protein: CSVDPGKETQYF
CDR3 DNA: TGCAGCGTTGATCCGGGGAAAGAGACCCAGTACTTC
J gene: TRBJ2-5
clone size: few
D gene: -
V gene: TRBV29-1

CDR3 protein: CASRGGMADSYEQYF
CDR3 DNA: TGTGCCAGCAGAGGGGGGATGGCAGACTCCTACGAGCAGTACTTC
J gene: TRBJ2-7
clone size: -
D gene: -
V gene: TRBV7-9

CDR3 protein: CASSQEGRGRGYTF
CDR3 DNA: TGTGCCAGCAGCCAAGAGGGCAGGGGAAGGGGCTACACCTTC
J gene: TRBJ1-2
clone size: -
D gene: -
V gene: TRBV3-1

CDR3 protein: CASSVVGTAVQYF
CDR3 DNA: TGTGCCAGCAGTGTAGTGGGGACTGCGGTTCAGTACTTC
J gene: TRBJ2-4
clone size: -
D gene: -
V gene: TRBV27